One and the same sample provided the 10 T cell receptor beta chains below, sequenced in a study of T cell repertoires in cytomegalovirus infection. TCRdb re-derived calls from the reads in MiXCR, one entry per CDR3 protein. This table holds more than 150,000 distinct CDR3 sequences, under 25% found once. What was sequenced was PBMCs. The receptors were gathered from a human donor in good health (CMV status not recorded). Some clones in this sample may be carry-over from other donors' samples.

To note about this clonotype: A read error may explain this, as a much larger clone is one base away. This chain connects TRBV7-9 to TRBJ2-5, with TRBD2 matching over 8 bases. The CDR3 is made up of 15 amino acids. V shed 1 base, J shed 7 bases, and the junction held 8 bases outside the gene matches. Germline CDR1 and CDR2: SEHNR and FQNEAQ (reference sequence). CDR3 in amino acids: CASSLEAGEGATQYF. For the CDR3, the DNA is TGTGCCAGCAGCTTAGAAGCGGGAGAGGGAGCGACCCAGTACTTC.

This clonotype was recorded many times. The DNA of the CDR3 is TGTGCCAGCAGCCATGACAGCTCTGGGGCCAACGTCCTGACTTTC. Translation: CASSHDSSGANVLTF. V and J are TRBV12-3 or TRBV12-4 and TRBJ2-6, with a weak D call TRBD1 (5 bases). This CDR3 has 15 residues. V was pared by 6 bases and J by 0 bases, with 9 bases between.

V usage is TRBV20-1 and J usage is TRBJ2-3, with 9 positions matching TRBD2. The CDR3 sequence is 14 residues long. J lost 5 bases, V lost 6 bases, and 9 bases had no gene match. Germline CDR1 reads DFQATT; CDR2 reads SNEGSKA (reference sequence). CDR3 in DNA: TGCAGTGCGGATGCGGGGGGGCCTAGAGATACGCAGTATTTT. Its protein product is CSADAGGPRDTQYF.

V gene TRBV14 combines with J gene TRBJ2-1, with D possibly TRBD2 on 6 matching bases. The V end lost 1 base, the J end lost 1 base, and 11 bases lay between the germline ends. Per the germline V gene, CDR1 is SGHDN and CDR2 is FVKESK. The CDR3 covers 16 residues. For the CDR3, the DNA is TGTGCCAGCAGCCAAGGTCTGCGGGGTTCCTACAATGAGCAGTTCTTC. Protein product: CASSQGLRGSYNEQFF.

The chain joins TRBV25-1 to TRBJ2-2, with D unclear. Trimming took off 2 bases at V and 4 bases at J, with 8 bases between the two ends. The CDR3 is 14 residues long. Per germline, CDR1 MGHDK and CDR2 SYGVNS. Here the CDR3 reads CASSEGQLTGELFF. The CDR3 region has the DNA TGTGCCAGCAGTGAAGGCCAGCTCACCGGGGAGCTGTTTTTT.

Only a few counts were recorded for this clonotype. The chain couples TRBV19 to TRBJ1-6; D is uncertain. The CDR3 spans 16 residues. The V gene lost 6 bases and the J gene lost 2 bases, with 14 bases spanning the gap. CDR1 and CDR2 from the germline V gene are LNHDA and SQIVND (reference sequence). The CDR3 reads CASRDLGSAYNSPLHF. The CDR3, as DNA: TGTGCCAGTAGGGATCTCGGAAGCGCCTATAATTCACCCCTCCACTTT.

In this sample, this clonotype turned up a few times. The gene calls are TRBV30 and TRBJ1-5, with D perhaps matching TRBD1 (6 bases). CDR1 is GTSNPN and CDR2 is SVGIG in the germline V gene (reference sequence). CDR3 size: 15 residues. Trimming stripped 4 bases from V and 4 bases from J, with 17 bases between. The CDR3 is CAWNWGAPGNQPQHF. CDR3 DNA: TGTGCCTGGAACTGGGGGGCCCCGGGTAATCAGCCCCAGCATTTT.

This clonotype showed up many times. The chain recombines TRBV7-2 with TRBJ2-7; D is perhaps TRBD1 (6 bases). The ends were cut back, 2 bases at V and 2 bases at J, with 10 bases in the middle. The CDR3 runs to 14 residues. The germline V gene has CDR1 SGHTA and CDR2 FQGNSA. The CDR3 region has the DNA TGTGCCAGCAGCTTAACGACAGGCGCCTACGAGCAGTACTTC. Its translation is CASSLTTGAYEQYF.

This clonotype was counted ten times or more. The chain employs TRBV7-2 and TRBJ2-7; D call uncertain. This CDR3 is 13 amino acids long. Germline V gene sequence: CDR1 SGHTA, CDR2 FQGNSA. Trimming cost V 3 bases and J 6 bases, with 12 bases left between them. The CDR3 sequence is CASSLGGFGEQYF. DNA of the CDR3: TGTGCCAGCAGCTTGGGCGGTTTTGGCGAGCAGTACTTC.

This clonotype was counted at least ten times. J is TRBJ1-2 and V is TRBV12-3 or TRBV12-4; D remains unclear. V lost 3 bases and J lost 1, with 6 bases in between. CDR3 length: 13 residues. CDR3 sequence: CASSFGVNYGYTF. DNA for the CDR3: TGTGCCAGCAGTTTTGGGGTTAACTATGGCTACACCTTC.